The 7 T cell receptor beta chains given below trace back to one sample, sequenced in a study of cytomegalovirus exposure and HLA in healthy donors. PCR involved 60 Vbeta and 13 Jbeta primers. Repertoires were generated with immunoSEQ multiplex PCR, while TCRdb's copy carries only in-frame clones and drops some. Of some 60,000 clones in the sample, 75% to 85% were seen once. Sequencing used PBMCs. The receptors originated from a woman aged 40 to 50 in good health and CMV-seronegative.

The CDR3 loop reads CASSLGGFETQYF. CDR3 nucleotides: TGTGCCAGCAGCCTAGGGGGCTTTGAGACCCAGTACTTC. The rearrangement links TRBV7-3 to TRBJ2-5; 7 bases align to TRBD1. Trimming at V came to 5 bases and at J to 5 bases, leaving 5 bases not matched to a gene. Germline assignment: CDR1 SGHTA and CDR2 FQGTGA. This CDR3 contains 13 residues.

The V call is TRBV7-2, the J call TRBJ1-5, with D hard to call. Germline-derived CDR1 and CDR2 are SGHTA and FQGNSA. The V gene lost 6 bases and the J gene lost 0 bases, with 12 bases spanning the gap. The CDR3 is 15 residues long. CDR3 sequence reads: CASSPGSYSNQPQHF. The CDR3 nucleotides read TGTGCCAGCAGTCCAGGATCATATAGCAATCAGCCCCAGCATTTT. Based on the CDR3 plus reference TRBV7-2 and TRBJ1-5, the full variable domain is GAGVSQSPSNKVTEKGKDVELRCDPISGHTALYWYRQSLGQGLEFLIYFQGNSAPDKSGLPSDRFSAERTGGSVSTLTIQRTQQEDSAVYLCASSPGSYSNQPQHFGDGTRLSIL.

V and J are TRBV21-1 and TRBJ2-1; the table names TRBD2, a call not compared with the DNA. TRBV21-1 is deemed a pseudogene. The CDR3 consists of 16 residues. In DNA, the CDR3 is TGTGCCAGCAGCCCCCGTGTAGCGGGAGGGGGTAATGAGCAGTTCTTC. Translating it yields CASSPRVAGGGNEQFF.

The J gene is TRBJ2-2, the V gene TRBV11-3; 8 bases are a match to TRBD2. The V gene's germline CDR1 is SGHNT and CDR2 YENEEA. This CDR3 comprises 16 residues. V shed 5 bases, J shed 0 bases, and the junction held 5 bases outside the gene matches. The CDR3 DNA is TGTGCCAGCAGCCATCGGGAGGGGGCGAACACCGGGGAGCTGTTTTTT. Translated, it gives CASSHREGANTGELFF.

The CDR3 region has the DNA TGTGCCAGCAGTGAATCCCCGGGACAGCCAATCTACGGGGAGCTGTTTTTT. It is translated as CASSESPGQPIYGELFF. This chain connects TRBV25-1 to TRBJ2-2; TRBD1 matches 7 bases. CDR1 MGHDK and CDR2 SYGVNS come from the germline V gene. Trimming removed 1 base from V and 7 bases from J; junction bases left unmatched: 12. The CDR3 is 17 amino acids.

The chain recombines TRBV7-9 with TRBJ2-7, with 10 bases identical to TRBD2. CDR3 length: 19 residues. Germline trimming cut 7 bases from V and 0 bases from J; bases unmatched to any gene: 18. Germline-derived CDR1 and CDR2 are SEHNR and FQNEAQ (reference sequence). The chain's CDR3 is CASTRTSGTVGGSSYEQYF. CDR3 nucleotides: TGTGCCAGCACTCGGACTAGCGGCACCGTGGGGGGTTCCTCCTACGAGCAGTACTTC.

The sample holds one count of this clone. The rearrangement links TRBV28 to TRBJ2-7, with no clear D. Germline-derived CDR1 and CDR2 are MDHEN and SYDVKM. The CDR3 runs 10 residues. V shed 8 bases and J shed 3 bases, with 5 bases lying between them. DNA of the CDR3: TGTGCCAGCGGCCGCTACGAGCAGTACTTC. It specifies CASGRYEQYF.